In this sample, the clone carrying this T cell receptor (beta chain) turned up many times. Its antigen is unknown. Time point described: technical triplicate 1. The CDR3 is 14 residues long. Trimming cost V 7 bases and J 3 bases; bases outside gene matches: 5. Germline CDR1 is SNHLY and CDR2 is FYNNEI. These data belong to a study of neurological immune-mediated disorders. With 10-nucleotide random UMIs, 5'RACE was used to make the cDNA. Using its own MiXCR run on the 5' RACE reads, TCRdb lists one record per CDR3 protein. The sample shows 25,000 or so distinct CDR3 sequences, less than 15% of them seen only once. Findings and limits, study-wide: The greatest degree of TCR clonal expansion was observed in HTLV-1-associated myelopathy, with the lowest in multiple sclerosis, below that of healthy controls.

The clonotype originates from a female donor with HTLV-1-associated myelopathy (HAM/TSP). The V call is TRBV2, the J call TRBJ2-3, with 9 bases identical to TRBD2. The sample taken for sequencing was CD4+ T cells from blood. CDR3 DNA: TGTGCCAGCATTTGGACTAGCGAAACAGATACGCAGTATTTT. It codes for CASIWTSETDTQYF.